This TCR beta chain derives from a study of T cell repertoires in cytomegalovirus infection. Across the whole study: HLA-C-restricted CMV epitopes, recently identified, and well-studied HLA-B-restricted ones were used by the study. TCR beta signatures that were public indicated CMV infection and matching HLA type.

Each CDR3 protein is one row after TCRdb ran MiXCR on the reads. The sample shows 360,000 or so distinct CDR3 sequences, just under 35% of them seen only once. Germline loops: CDR1 LGHNA, CDR2 YNFKEQ. J lost 5 bases, V lost 0 bases, and 6 bases had no gene match. This CDR3 is 16 amino acids long. Whole-study findings and limits: What dominated the ex vivo response were HLA-C-restricted CMV-specific TCR beta clonotypes.

This clonotype has a count of ten or more. Antigen: not known. The TCR originated in a human donor in good health (CMV status not recorded). Some clones in this sample may be carry-over from other donors' samples. The specimen comprised cultured PBMCs, sampled from culture after CMV antigen stimulation. This chain connects TRBV4-2 to TRBJ2-7, with 11 positions matching TRBD2. The CDR3 spells CASSQDPSGRPNEQYF. The CDR3, as DNA: TGTGCCAGCAGCCAAGACCCTAGCGGGAGGCCTAACGAGCAGTACTTC.